This T cell receptor (beta chain) originates from a study of T cell repertoires in ileal Crohn's disease. As regards this clone: What it binds is unknown.

Overall study findings and caveats: High-frequency clones were more common in sorted CD8 than CD4 cells. Clonal expansions were more frequent in active smokers than non-smokers at surgery.

V was trimmed by 2 bases and J by 0 bases, leaving 11 bases between them. Per the germline V gene, CDR1 is MGHRA and CDR2 is YSYEKL. There are 16 residues in the CDR3. TCRB immunosequencing input was around 540 nanograms of biopsy DNA per sample. Generated by immunoSEQ multiplex PCR, the TCRdb table keeps only in-frame clones and is missing some. The table lists about 15,000 clones, 80% to 90% of them singletons. V and J are TRBV4-1 and TRBJ1-3; D ambiguous. Material for sequencing was ileal tissue. The origin of this receptor is an adult with Crohn's disease. The DNA for the CDR3 is TGCGCCAGCAGCCAACAACAGCTGAGCTCTGGAAACACCATATATTTT. The encoded protein is CASSQQQLSSGNTIYF.